The clone carrying this TCR beta chain was recorded a few times. The antigen is not known. Methods described previously, with TCR primers listed, were used for bulk TCR libraries. Each CDR3 protein is one row after TCRdb ran MiXCR on the PCR reads. The profile shows over 300,000 distinct CDR3 sequences, roughly a quarter of them singletons. With V trimmed by 0 bases and J by 12 bases, 14 bases remained unmatched. This CDR3 contains 17 residues. Germline V CDR1 and CDR2: SGHKS, YYEKEE (reference sequence). The naive CD8 libraries originated from between about 17,000 and 1,000,000 sorted cells and drew on 10%, 30% or 50% RNA. These data come from a study of molecular identifiers for immune sequencing clone quantification. General study findings and limits: Identical TCR molecules that share a barcode could lead to an underestimation of highly expanded clone sizes. In CMV-specific effectors, clones above 20 copies held over 98% of molecules; naive, under 1%.

The sequence was collected from a human donor in good health. Some libraries in this study had Jurkat cell RNA spiked in. The specimen sequenced was naive CD8+ T cells from blood, with Jurkat cell RNA spiked in. Subset reported: FACS-sorted CD8+CD4-CCR7+CD45RA+ naive T cells. The chain links TRBV5-5 to TRBJ2-3; 12 bases align to TRBD2. The CDR3 reads CASSLAPSGRAISSQYF. The CDR3 DNA reads TGTGCCAGCAGCTTGGCCCCTAGCGGGAGGGCCATATCTTCCCAGTATTTT. The whole variable domain, filled in from reference TRBV5-5 and TRBJ2-3, reads DAGVTQSPTHLIKTRGQQVTLRCSPISGHKSVSWYQQVLGQGPQFIFQYYEKEERGRGNFPDRFSARQFPNYSSELNVNALLLGDSALYLCASSLAPSGRAISSQYFGPGTRLTVL.